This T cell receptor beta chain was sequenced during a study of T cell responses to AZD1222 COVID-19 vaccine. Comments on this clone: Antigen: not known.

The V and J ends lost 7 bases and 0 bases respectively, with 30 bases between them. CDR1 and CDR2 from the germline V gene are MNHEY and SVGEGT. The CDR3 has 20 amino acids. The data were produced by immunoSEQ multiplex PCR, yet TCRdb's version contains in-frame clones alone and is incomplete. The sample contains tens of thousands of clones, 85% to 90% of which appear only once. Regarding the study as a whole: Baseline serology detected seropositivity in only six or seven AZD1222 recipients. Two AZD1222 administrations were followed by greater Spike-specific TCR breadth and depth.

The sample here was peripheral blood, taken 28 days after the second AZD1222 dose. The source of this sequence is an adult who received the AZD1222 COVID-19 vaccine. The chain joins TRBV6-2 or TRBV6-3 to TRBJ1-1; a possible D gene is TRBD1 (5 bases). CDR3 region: CASTPGRGPSNQFMNTEAFF. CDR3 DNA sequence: TGTGCCAGCACCCCTGGTCGGGGACCCTCGAACCAGTTCATGAACACTGAAGCTTTCTTT.